What follows are 23 T cell receptor beta chains derived from one specimen sequenced in a study of T cells in localized non-small cell lung cancer (dated by TCRdb to the early 2020s). Receptor libraries were prepared by the immunoSEQ multiplex PCR assay. TCRdb limited this immuneACCESS table to in-frame rearrangements with V and J called. A share of clones is missing; checked studies link under half to unresolved V genes, and the rest is unexplained. For this sample the table gives tens of thousands of clones, of which about 90% were detected only once. The top ten clonotypes cover 22% of the sample. The material sequenced was peripheral blood, taken before any cancer treatment. Every receptor here comes from a man between 40 and 70 years old with stage I squamous cell lung carcinoma.

This chain uses TRBV7-9 with TRBJ2-3; TRBD2 aligns across 9 bases. Trimming took 2 bases from V and 8 from J; bases not matched to a gene: 8. This CDR3 has 15 amino acids. Germline V gene data show CDR1 as SEHNR and CDR2 as FQNEAQ (reference sequence). CDR3 loop: CASSLLRGRAGTQYF. In nucleotides, the CDR3 is TGTGCCAGCAGCTTATTGCGCGGGAGGGCGGGTACGCAGTATTTT.

The chain joins TRBV29-1 to TRBJ2-1; 10 nucleotides match TRBD2. The CDR3 runs to 13 residues. V shed 7 bases, J shed 10 bases, and the junction held 10 bases outside the gene matches. Looked up from germline, CDR1 is SQVTM and CDR2 is ANQGSEA. CDR3 sequence reads: CSAWTSGVREQFF. DNA for the CDR3: TGCAGCGCCTGGACTAGCGGCGTTAGGGAGCAGTTCTTC.

This CDR3 reads CASRPGTGADNEQFF. The DNA of the CDR3 is TGTGCCAGTAGACCCGGGACAGGGGCCGACAATGAGCAGTTCTTC. The chain couples TRBV19 to TRBJ2-1, with 10 bases that match TRBD1. CDR1 is LNHDA and CDR2 is SQIVND in the germline V gene (reference sequence). The CDR3 sequence is 15 residues long. V lost 6 bases to trimming and J lost 5 bases; unmatched junction nucleotides: 7.

The chain combines TRBV6-1 with TRBJ1-3; no reliable D call. From germline, CDR1 is MNHNS and CDR2 SASEGT. With 4 bases removed from V and 1 base from J, the gap between germline ends came to 11 bases. This CDR3 spans 15 amino acids. This CDR3 reads CASSAVGESGNTIYF. The CDR3 DNA sequence: TGTGCCAGCAGTGCGGTAGGAGAGTCTGGAAACACCATATATTTT.

V is TRBV5-5 and J is TRBJ1-1; D possibly corresponds to TRBD1 (5 bases). CDR1 is SGHKS, CDR2 YYEKEE, per germline (reference sequence). V was trimmed by 4 bases and J by 1 base, leaving 11 bases between them. This CDR3 contains 14 residues. The CDR3: CASSVGTANTEAFF. Here the CDR3 DNA reads TGTGCCAGCAGCGTTGGGACGGCGAACACTGAAGCTTTCTTT. The full variable domain, its missing parts supplied by reference TRBV5-5 and TRBJ1-1, is DAGVTQSPTHLIKTRGQQVTLRCSPISGHKSVSWYQQVLGQGPQFIFQYYEKEERGRGNFPDRFSARQFPNYSSELNVNALLLGDSALYLCASSVGTANTEAFFGQGTRLTVV.

V is TRBV21-1 and J is TRBJ1-1; the table's D call, TRBD1, has no DNA check behind it. TRBV21-1 is designated a pseudogene. This CDR3 spans 18 amino acids. The chain's CDR3 is CASSKVIVAGGRDTEAFF. The CDR3 coding sequence is TGTGCCAGCAGCAAAGTAATAGTTGCAGGGGGCAGGGACACTGAAGCTTTCTTT.

This clone appeared a few times. The chain employs TRBV11-2 and TRBJ2-1; 9 nucleotides line up with TRBD2. This CDR3 is built from 19 residues. V trimming: 3 bases; J trimming: 2 bases; junction bases outside the gene matches: 14. Germline-derived CDR1 and CDR2 are SGHAT and FQNNGV. The CDR3 region has the DNA TGTGCCAGCAGCTTCCCCACCTCGTGGCGGGAGGGGACCTACAATGAGCAGTTCTTC. Its translation is CASSFPTSWREGTYNEQFF. The complete variable domain, with remaining parts taken from reference TRBV11-2 and TRBJ2-1, reads EAGVAQSPRYKIIEKRQSVAFWCNPISGHATLYWYQQILGQGPKLLIQFQNNGVVDDSQLPKDRFSAERLKGVDSTLKIQPAKLEDSAVYLCASSFPTSWREGTYNEQFFGPGTRLTVL.

The rearrangement links TRBV7-8 to TRBJ2-3; D is perhaps TRBD1 (6 bases). CDR3 length: 15 amino acids. V was clipped by 1 base and J by 2 bases, with 10 bases between them. Per the germline V gene, CDR1 is SGHVS and CDR2 is FQNEAQ. DNA of the CDR3: TGTGCCAGCAGCTTAGGGGGACAAAACACAGATACGCAGTATTTT. Its protein is CASSLGGQNTDTQYF. Full variable domain (missing parts from reference TRBV7-8 and TRBJ2-3): GAGVSQSPRYKVAKRGQDVALRCDPISGHVSLFWYQQALGQGPEFLTYFQNEAQLDKSGLPSDRFFAERPEGSVSTLKIQRTQQEDSAVYLCASSLGGQNTDTQYFGPGTRLTVL.

Details on this clone: No DNA is shown, since the ends of the CDR3 on it are uncertain; the CDR3 is the one TCRdb lists. The chain couples TRBV6-4 to TRBJ2-1; the table gives TRBD1 as D, unverified against the DNA. Germline CDR1 reads MRHNA; CDR2 reads SNTAGT. The CDR3 totals 15 residues, both ends included. The CDR3 region is CASSLRASEGDEQFF.

The V call is TRBV27, the J call TRBJ2-7; a weak D match, TRBD2 (5 bases). The CDR3 consists of 16 residues. Trimming shortened V by 5 bases and J by 6 bases, and 23 bases separated the two germline ends. Germline V gene data show CDR1 as MNHEY and CDR2 as SMNVEV (reference sequence). The CDR3 spells CASSERFGSFPSEQYF. In nucleotides, the CDR3 is TGTGCCAGCAGTGAGCGGTTTGGCAGCTTCCCCTCCGAGCAGTACTTC.

The chain couples TRBV5-8 to TRBJ1-5, with 11 positions matching TRBD1. The CDR3 extends over 16 amino acids. V shed 0 bases and J 4 bases; nucleotides not matched to a gene: 3. CDR1 is SGHTS, CDR2 YDEGEE, per germline. The CDR3 nucleotides read TGTGCCAGCAGCTTGGATGGGACAGGGGGGAATCAGCCCCAGCATTTT. Encoded protein: CASSLDGTGGNQPQHF.

This clone showed up just a few times. J is TRBJ2-3 and V is TRBV27, with a weak D call TRBD2 (6 bases). The CDR3 loop spans 15 amino acids. With 3 bases removed from V and 6 bases from J, the gap between germline ends came to 16 bases. The germline V gene has CDR1 MNHEY and CDR2 SMNVEV (reference sequence). The CDR3 loop is CASSFLPPGGDTQYF. For the CDR3, the DNA is TGTGCCAGCAGTTTTCTGCCCCCCGGAGGGGATACGCAGTATTTT.

The chain employs TRBV27 and TRBJ1-5, with no clear D. V lost 5 bases, J lost 2 bases, and 10 bases lay in between. CDR1 is MNHEY, CDR2 SMNVEV, per germline (reference sequence). The length of the CDR3 is 14 residues. Here the CDR3 reads CASSPLGGNQPQHF. CDR3 sequence (DNA): TGTGCCAGCAGTCCTCTAGGCGGCAATCAGCCCCAGCATTTT.

V usage is TRBV6-6 and J usage is TRBJ1-2, with a weak D call TRBD1 (5 bases). V gave up 7 bases and J gave up 2 bases, with 20 bases separating them. The CDR3 has 16 residues. Germline-derived CDR1 and CDR2 are MNHNY and SVGAGI (reference sequence). CDR3 DNA: TGTGCCAGCATCATAGAGGTTGCAGGGTTAAACTATGGCTACACCTTC. Translating gives CASIIEVAGLNYGYTF.

This chain joins TRBV7-2 and TRBJ1-1; D remains ambiguous. The CDR3 spans 13 residues. Germline V gives CDR1 SGHTA, CDR2 FQGNSA. Trimming pared 4 bases from V and 0 bases from J, leaving 6 bases between. CDR3 DNA: TGTGCCAGCAGCTCCCAAATGAACACTGAAGCTTTCTTT. It translates to CASSSQMNTEAFF.

This clone was seen a handful of times. The chain couples TRBV5-1 to TRBJ2-3, with 8 nucleotides matching TRBD2. The V gene's germline CDR1 is SGHRS and CDR2 YFSETQ. The V segment lost 3 bases and the J segment 2 bases; nucleotides outside the gene matches: 8. The CDR3 has 16 residues. The CDR3 region is CASSSGTSTDTDTQYF. In DNA, the CDR3 is TGCGCCAGCAGCTCGGGGACTAGTACCGACACAGATACGCAGTATTTT.

The chain has TRBV6-1 and TRBJ1-5, with a possible D match to TRBD1 (6 bases). CDR3 length: 14 amino acids. Trimming took 1 base from V and 11 from J, leaving 15 bases between them. Germline V gene sequence: CDR1 MNHNS, CDR2 SASEGT. CDR3 bases: TGTGCCAGCAGTGAAGAAGGGGCAGGACAGTCCCAGCATTTT. Translation: CASSEEGAGQSQHF.

The chain uses TRBV12-5 and TRBJ2-7; D is unclear. Trimming cost V 7 bases and J 0 bases, with 10 bases left between them. This CDR3 has 13 amino acids. Germline CDR1 is LGHNT and CDR2 is FRNRAP. The CDR3 reads CASVMTVSYEQYF. The CDR3 DNA reads as TGTGCTAGTGTAATGACTGTCTCCTACGAGCAGTACTTC.

The genes are TRBV7-2 and TRBJ2-5, with a weak D call TRBD1 (6 bases). Deletions cut 1 base from V and 9 bases from J, with 18 bases between. The CDR3 is made up of 15 amino acids. The germline V gene has CDR1 SGHTA and CDR2 FQGNSA. CDR3 protein: CASSLVRAGEWAQYF. The CDR3 DNA reads TGTGCCAGCAGCTTAGTTCGGGCAGGGGAGTGGGCCCAGTACTTC. The variable domain in full, with the rest retrieved from reference TRBV7-2 and TRBJ2-5, is GAGVSQSPSNKVTEKGKDVELRCDPISGHTALYWYRQSLGQGLEFLIYFQGNSAPDKSGLPSDRFSAERTGGSVSTLTIQRTQQEDSAVYLCASSLVRAGEWAQYFGPGTRLLVL.

The chain joins TRBV29-1 to TRBJ2-7, with D perhaps TRBD2 (7 bases). Germline loops: CDR1 SQVTM, CDR2 ANQGSEA. This CDR3 is 11 amino acids long. Trimming removed 0 bases at V and 13 bases at J, with 13 bases between. CDR3 in amino acids: CSVEDGGGGYF. The CDR3 DNA reads TGCAGCGTTGAAGATGGGGGCGGGGGATACTTC.

The rearrangement joins TRBV4-2 to TRBJ2-2; no reliable D call. CDR1 and CDR2 (germline): LGHNA, YNFKEQ. The ends were cut back, 0 bases at V and 6 bases at J, with 11 bases in the middle. This CDR3 spans 15 amino acids. As DNA, the CDR3 is TGTGCCAGCAGCCAAGATCAACCAGACTCCGGGGAGCTGTTTTTT. This codes for CASSQDQPDSGELFF.

The chain links TRBV28 to TRBJ1-4, with a possible D match to TRBD1 (5 bases). Germline lookup yields CDR1 MDHEN and CDR2 SYDVKM. This CDR3 has 13 residues. Trimming pared 6 bases from V and 8 bases from J, leaving 13 bases between. The CDR3 protein is CASRTGLWEKLFF. As DNA, the CDR3 is TGTGCCAGCAGAACGGGACTCTGGGAAAAACTGTTTTTT.

CDR3 coding DNA: TGTGCCAGCAGTAACGCAGGCTTGGATCAGCCCCAGCATTTT. Translated, it gives CASSNAGLDQPQHF. The chain uses TRBV27 and TRBJ1-5; D unclear. Germline CDR1 MNHEY, CDR2 SMNVEV (reference sequence). V dropped 5 bases and J dropped 5 bases, with 13 bases sitting between them. CDR3 length: 14 amino acids.